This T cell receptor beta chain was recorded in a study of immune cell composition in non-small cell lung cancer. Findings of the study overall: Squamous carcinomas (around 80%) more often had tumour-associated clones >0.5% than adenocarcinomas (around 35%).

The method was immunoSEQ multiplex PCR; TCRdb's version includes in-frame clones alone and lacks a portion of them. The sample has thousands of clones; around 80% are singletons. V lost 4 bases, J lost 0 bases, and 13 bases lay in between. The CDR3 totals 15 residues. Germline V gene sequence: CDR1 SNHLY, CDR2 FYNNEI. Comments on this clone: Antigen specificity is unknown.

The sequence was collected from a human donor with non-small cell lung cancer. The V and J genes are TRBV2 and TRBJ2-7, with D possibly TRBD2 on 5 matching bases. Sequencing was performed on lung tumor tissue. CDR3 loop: CASSVGEISSYEQYF. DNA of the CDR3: TGTGCCAGCAGTGTCGGGGAGATATCCTCCTACGAGCAGTACTTC. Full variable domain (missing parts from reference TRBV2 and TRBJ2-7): EPEVTQTPSHQVTQMGQEVILRCVPISNHLYFYWYRQILGQKVEFLVSFYNNEISEKSEIFDDQFSVERPDGSNFTLKIRSTKLEDSAMYFCASSVGEISSYEQYFGPGTRLTVT.